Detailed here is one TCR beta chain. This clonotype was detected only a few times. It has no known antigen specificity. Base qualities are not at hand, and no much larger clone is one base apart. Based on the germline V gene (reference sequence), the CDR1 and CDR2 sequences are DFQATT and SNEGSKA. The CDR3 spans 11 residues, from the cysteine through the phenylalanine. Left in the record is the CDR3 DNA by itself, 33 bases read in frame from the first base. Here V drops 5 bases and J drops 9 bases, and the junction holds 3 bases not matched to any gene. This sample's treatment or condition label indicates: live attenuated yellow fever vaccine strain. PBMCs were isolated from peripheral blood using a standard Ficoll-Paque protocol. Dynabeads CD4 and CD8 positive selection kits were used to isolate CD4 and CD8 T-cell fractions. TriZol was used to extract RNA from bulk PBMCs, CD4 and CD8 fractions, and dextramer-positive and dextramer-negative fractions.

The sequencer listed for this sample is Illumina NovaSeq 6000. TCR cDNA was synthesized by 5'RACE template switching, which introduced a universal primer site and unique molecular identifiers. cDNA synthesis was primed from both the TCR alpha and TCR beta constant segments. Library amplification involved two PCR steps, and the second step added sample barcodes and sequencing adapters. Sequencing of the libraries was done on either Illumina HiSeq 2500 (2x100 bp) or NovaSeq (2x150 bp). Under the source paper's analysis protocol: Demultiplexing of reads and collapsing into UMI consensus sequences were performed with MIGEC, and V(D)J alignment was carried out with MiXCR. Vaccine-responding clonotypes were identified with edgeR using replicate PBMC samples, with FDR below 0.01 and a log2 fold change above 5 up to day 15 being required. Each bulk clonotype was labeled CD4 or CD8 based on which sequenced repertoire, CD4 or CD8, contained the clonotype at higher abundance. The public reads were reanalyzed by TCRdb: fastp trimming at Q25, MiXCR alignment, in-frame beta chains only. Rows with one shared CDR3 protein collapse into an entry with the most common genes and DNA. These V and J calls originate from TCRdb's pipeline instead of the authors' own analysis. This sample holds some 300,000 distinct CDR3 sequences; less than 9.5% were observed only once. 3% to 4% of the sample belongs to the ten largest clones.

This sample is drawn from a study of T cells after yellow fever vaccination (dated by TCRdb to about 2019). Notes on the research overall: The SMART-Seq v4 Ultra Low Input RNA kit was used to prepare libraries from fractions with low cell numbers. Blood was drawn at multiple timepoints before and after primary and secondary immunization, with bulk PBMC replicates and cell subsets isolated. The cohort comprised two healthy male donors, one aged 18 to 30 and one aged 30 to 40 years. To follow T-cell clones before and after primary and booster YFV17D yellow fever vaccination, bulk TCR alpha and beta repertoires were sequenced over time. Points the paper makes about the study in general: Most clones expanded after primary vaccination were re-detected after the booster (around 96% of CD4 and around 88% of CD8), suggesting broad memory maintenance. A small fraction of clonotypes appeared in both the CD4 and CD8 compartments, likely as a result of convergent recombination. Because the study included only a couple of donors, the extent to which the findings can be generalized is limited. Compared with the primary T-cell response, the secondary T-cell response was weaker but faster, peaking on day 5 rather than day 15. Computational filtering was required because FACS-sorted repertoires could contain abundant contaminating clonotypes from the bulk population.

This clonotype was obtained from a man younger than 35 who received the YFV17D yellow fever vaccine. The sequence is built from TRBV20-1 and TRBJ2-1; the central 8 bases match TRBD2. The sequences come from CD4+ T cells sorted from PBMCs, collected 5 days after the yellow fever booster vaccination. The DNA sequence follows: TGCAGTGCTGAAACTAGCGGTGAGCAGTTCTTC. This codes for CSAETSGEQFF.